What follows are 3 T cell receptor beta chains derived from one specimen sequenced in a study of post-analysis software for immune sequencing data. General study findings and limits: Among roughly five TRBV segments more frequent in patients than controls were TRBV5-6, TRBV5-1 and TRBV20-1.

Unique molecular identifiers tagged the TCR beta cDNA libraries. MiXCR, run by TCRdb on the PCR reads, gives a single entry per CDR3 protein. Of some 370,000 distinct CDR3 sequences detected, roughly 35% appear once; the ten largest clones hold roughly 13%. These TCRs' antigens remain unknown. The sequenced sample consisted of blood. The receptors come from a girl aged 5 to 17 with multiple sclerosis.

The chain recombines TRBV4-2 with TRBJ2-3, with 8 bases matching TRBD2. The V gene end was trimmed by 0 bases and the J gene end by 6 bases; junction bases not matched to a gene: 8. CDR3 size: 16 residues. CDR1 LGHNA and CDR2 YNFKEQ come from the germline V gene. The CDR3 loop reads CASSQEVRGAGDTQYF. The CDR3 DNA is TGTGCCAGCAGCCAAGAAGTGCGGGGGGCCGGGGATACGCAGTATTTT.

The chain has TRBV27 and TRBJ2-1; D is ambiguous. The CDR3 sequence is 13 residues long. Germline loops: CDR1 MNHEY, CDR2 SMNVEV (reference sequence). Trimming stripped 6 bases from V and 4 bases from J, with 10 bases between. The CDR3 DNA is TGTGCCAGCAGCCATCTAAATTACAATGAGCAGTTCTTC. As protein: CASSHLNYNEQFF.

The chain carries TRBV28 and TRBJ2-7, with TRBD1 matching over 10 bases. The CDR3 covers 18 residues. Germline V gives CDR1 MDHEN, CDR2 SYDVKM. The junction had 14 bases not matched to a gene; V was cut back by 1 base and J by 5 bases. The CDR3, as DNA: TGTGCCAGCAGTTTATACGGGGGTCAGACAGGGGGCTTGAACGAGCAGTACTTC. It is translated as CASSLYGGQTGGLNEQYF. Full variable domain (remainder filled in from reference TRBV28 and TRBJ2-7): DVKVTQSSRYLVKRTGEKVFLECVQDMDHENMFWYRQDPGLGLRLIYFSYDVKMKEKGDIPEGYSVSREKKERFSLILESASTNQTSMYLCASSLYGGQTGGLNEQYFGPGTRLTVT.